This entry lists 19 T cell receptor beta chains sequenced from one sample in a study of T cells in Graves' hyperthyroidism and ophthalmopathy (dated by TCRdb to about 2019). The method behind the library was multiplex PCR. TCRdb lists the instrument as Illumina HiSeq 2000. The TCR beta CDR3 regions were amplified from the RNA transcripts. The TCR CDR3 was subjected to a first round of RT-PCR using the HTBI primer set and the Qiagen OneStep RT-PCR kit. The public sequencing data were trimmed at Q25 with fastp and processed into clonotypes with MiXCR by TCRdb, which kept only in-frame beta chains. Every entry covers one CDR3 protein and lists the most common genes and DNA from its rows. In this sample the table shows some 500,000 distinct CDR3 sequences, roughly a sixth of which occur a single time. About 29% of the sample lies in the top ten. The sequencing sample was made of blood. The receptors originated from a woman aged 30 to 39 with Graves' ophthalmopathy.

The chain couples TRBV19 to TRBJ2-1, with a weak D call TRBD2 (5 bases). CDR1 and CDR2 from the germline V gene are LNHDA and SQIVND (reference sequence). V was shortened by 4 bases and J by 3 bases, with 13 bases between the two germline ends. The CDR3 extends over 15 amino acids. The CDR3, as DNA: TGTGCCAGTAGTAAGTTGGACTCCCTCTACAATGAGCAGTTCTTC. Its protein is CASSKLDSLYNEQFF.

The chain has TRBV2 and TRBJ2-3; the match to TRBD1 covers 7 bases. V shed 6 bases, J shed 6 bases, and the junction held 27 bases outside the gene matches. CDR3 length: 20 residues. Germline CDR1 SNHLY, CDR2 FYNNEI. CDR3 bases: TGTGCCAGCAGGGGCTCGAGACAGGGCTACCTGACGGGTACTCTGGATACGCAGTATTTT. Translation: CASRGSRQGYLTGTLDTQYF.

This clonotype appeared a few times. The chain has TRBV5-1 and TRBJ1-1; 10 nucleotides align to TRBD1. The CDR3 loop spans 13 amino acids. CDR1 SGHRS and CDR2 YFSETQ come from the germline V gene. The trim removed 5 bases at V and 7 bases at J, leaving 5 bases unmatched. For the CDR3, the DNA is TGCGCCAGCAGACTGACAGGGGGCGATGAAGCTTTCTTT. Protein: CASRLTGGDEAFF.

In DNA form, the CDR3 reads TGTGCCAGCAGCCAGGGGACAGGGCGAGAGACCCAGTACTTC. The encoded protein is CASSQGTGRETQYF. The chain recombines TRBV3-1 with TRBJ2-5; 9 bases line up with TRBD1. Trimming cost V 3 bases and J 4 bases; bases outside gene matches: 3. The germline gives CDR1 LGHDT, CDR2 YNNKEL (reference sequence). The CDR3 length is 14 residues.

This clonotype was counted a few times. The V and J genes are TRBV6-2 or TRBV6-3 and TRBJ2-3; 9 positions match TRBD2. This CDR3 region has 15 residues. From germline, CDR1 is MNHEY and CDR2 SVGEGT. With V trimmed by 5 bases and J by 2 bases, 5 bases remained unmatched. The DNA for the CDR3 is TGTGCCAGCAGTCCAGGACTAGCGATCACAGATACGCAGTATTTT. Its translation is CASSPGLAITDTQYF.

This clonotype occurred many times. The CDR3 loop is CASSFLGQGAYEQYF. In DNA, the CDR3 is TGTGCCAGCAGTTTTTTAGGACAGGGAGCGTACGAGCAGTACTTC. The chain employs TRBV12-3 or TRBV12-4 and TRBJ2-7; 8 bases match TRBD1. Losses at the gene ends were 3 bases for V and 4 bases for J; bases not matched to a gene: 8. The CDR3 length is 15 residues.

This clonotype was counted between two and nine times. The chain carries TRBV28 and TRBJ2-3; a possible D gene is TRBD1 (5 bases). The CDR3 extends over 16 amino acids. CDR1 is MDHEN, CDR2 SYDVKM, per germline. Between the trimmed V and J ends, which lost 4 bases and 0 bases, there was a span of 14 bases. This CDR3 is CASSSLRVDSTDTQYF. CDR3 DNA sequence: TGTGCCAGCAGTTCCCTCAGGGTCGATAGCACAGATACGCAGTATTTT.

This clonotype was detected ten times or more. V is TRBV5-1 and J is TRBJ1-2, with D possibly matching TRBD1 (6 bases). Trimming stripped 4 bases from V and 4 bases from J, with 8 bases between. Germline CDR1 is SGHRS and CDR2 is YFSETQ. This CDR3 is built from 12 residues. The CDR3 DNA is TGCGCCAGCAGCGAAGGGGGCTATGGCTACACCTTC. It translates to CASSEGGYGYTF.

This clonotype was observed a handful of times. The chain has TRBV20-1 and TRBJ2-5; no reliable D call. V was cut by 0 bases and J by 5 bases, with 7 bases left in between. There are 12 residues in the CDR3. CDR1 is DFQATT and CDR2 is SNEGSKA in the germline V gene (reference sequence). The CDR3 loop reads CSARDTWETQYF. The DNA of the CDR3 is TGCAGTGCTAGAGATACGTGGGAGACCCAGTACTTC.

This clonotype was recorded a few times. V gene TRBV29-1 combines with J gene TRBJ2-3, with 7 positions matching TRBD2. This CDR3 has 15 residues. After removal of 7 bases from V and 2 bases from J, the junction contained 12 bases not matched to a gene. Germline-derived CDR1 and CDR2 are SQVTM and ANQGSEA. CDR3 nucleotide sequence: TGCAGCGGGGGAGGTGGGAGGGCTACCACAGATACGCAGTATTTT. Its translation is CSGGGGRATTDTQYF.

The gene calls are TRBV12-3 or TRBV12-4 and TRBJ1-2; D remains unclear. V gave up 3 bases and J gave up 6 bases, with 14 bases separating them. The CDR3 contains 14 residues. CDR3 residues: CASSFPGPRDGYTF. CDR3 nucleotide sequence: TGTGCCAGCAGTTTCCCGGGCCCTCGGGATGGCTACACCTTC.

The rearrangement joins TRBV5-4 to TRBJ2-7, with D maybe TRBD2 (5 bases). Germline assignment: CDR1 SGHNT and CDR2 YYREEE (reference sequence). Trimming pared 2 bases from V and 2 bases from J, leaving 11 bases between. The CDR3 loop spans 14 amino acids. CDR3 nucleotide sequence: TGTGCCAGCAGCTTCGGAGCGGAACCCTACGAGCAGTACTTC. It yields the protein CASSFGAEPYEQYF. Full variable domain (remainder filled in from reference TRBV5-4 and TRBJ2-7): ETGVTQSPTHLIKTRGQQVTLRCSSQSGHNTVSWYQQALGQGPQFIFQYYREEENGRGNFPPRFSGLQFPNYSSELNVNALELDDSALYLCASSFGAEPYEQYFGPGTRLTVT.

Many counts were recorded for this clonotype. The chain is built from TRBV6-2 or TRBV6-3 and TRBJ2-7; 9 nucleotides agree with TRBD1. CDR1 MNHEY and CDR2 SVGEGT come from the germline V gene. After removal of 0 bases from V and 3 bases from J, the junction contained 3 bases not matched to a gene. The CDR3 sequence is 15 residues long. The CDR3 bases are TGTGCCAGCAGTTACTCGGGACAGGGCTTCTACGAGCAGTACTTC. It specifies CASSYSGQGFYEQYF.

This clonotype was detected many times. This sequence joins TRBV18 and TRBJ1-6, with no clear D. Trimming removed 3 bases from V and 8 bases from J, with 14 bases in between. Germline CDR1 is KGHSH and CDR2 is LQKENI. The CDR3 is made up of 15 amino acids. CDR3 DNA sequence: TGTGCCAGCTCACCTTCGGCTTCTGGCGATTCACCCCTCCACTTT. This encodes CASSPSASGDSPLHF.

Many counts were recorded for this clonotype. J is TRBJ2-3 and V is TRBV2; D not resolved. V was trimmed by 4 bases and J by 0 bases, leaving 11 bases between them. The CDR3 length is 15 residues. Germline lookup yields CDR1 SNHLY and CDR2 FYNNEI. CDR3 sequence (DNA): TGTGCCAGCAGTGTCGTCTTGGCTAGCACAGATACGCAGTATTTT. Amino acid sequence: CASSVVLASTDTQYF.

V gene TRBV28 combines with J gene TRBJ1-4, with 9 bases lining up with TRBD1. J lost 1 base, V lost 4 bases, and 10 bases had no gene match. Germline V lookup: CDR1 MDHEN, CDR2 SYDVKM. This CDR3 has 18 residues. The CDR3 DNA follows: TGTGCCAGCAGTTCATCGACAGGGGGGGGGCTAACTAATGAAAAACTGTTTTTT. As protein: CASSSSTGGGLTNEKLFF.

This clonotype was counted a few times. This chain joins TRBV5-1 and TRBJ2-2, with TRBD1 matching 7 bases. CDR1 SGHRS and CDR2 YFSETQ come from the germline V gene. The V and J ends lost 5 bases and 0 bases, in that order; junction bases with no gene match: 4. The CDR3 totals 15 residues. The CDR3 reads CASRPGQPNTGELFF. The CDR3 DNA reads TGCGCCAGCAGACCGGGACAGCCGAACACCGGGGAGCTGTTTTTT.

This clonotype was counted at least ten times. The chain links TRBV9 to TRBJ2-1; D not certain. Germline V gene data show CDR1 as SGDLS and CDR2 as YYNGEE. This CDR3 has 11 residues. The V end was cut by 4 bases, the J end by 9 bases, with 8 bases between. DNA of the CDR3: TGTGCCAGCAGCCCAGCTGGTGAGCAGTTCTTC. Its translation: CASSPAGEQFF.

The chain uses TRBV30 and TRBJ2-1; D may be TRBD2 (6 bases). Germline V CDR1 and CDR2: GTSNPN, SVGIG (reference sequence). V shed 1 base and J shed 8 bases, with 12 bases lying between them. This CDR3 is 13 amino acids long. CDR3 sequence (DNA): TGTGCCTGGAGTGGACTAGGAATAGATGAGCAGTTCTTC. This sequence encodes CAWSGLGIDEQFF.